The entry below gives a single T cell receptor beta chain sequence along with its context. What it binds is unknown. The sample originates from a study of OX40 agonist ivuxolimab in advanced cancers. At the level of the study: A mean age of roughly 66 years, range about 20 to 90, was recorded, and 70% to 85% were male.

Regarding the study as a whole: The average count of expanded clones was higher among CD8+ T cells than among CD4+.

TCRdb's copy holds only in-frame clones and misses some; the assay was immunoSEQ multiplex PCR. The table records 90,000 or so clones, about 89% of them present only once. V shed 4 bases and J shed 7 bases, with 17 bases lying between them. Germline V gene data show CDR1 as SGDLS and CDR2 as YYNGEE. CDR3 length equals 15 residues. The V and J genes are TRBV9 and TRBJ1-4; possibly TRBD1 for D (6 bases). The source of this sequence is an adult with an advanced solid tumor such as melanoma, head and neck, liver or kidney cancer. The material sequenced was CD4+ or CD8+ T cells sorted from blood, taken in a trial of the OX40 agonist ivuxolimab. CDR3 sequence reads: CASSLNTGLGEKLFF. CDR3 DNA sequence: TGTGCCAGCAGCCTGAATACAGGGTTGGGTGAAAAACTGTTTTTT.